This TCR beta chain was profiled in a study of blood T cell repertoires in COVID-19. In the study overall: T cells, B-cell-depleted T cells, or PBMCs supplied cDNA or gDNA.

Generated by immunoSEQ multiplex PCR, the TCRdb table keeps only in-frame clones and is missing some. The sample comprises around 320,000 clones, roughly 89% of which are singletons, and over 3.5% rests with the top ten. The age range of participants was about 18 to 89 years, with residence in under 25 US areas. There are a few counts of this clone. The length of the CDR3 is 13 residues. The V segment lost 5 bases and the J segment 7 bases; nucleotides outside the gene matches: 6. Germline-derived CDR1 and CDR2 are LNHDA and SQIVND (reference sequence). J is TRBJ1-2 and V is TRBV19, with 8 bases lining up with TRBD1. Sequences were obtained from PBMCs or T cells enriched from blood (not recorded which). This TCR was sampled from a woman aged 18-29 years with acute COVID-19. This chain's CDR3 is CASSLRQGPGYTF. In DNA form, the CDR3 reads TGTGCCAGTAGTCTCAGACAGGGGCCTGGCTACACCTTC.